The entry that follows covers one TCR beta chain sequence. Its antigen is as yet unknown. These data are taken from a study of post-analysis software for immune sequencing data. About the study: The cohort encompassed relapsing-remitting, secondary progressive and progressive-relapsing multiple sclerosis disease courses. General study results and limits: Roughly 5 TRBV segments were significantly more frequent in patients than in controls. TRBV5-6, TRBV5-1 and TRBV20-1 were among these segments. Among multiple sclerosis patients, normalized Chao1 diversity was significantly below that of controls. F-measure co-clustering was strong for batch-matched samples.

Germline lookup yields CDR1 SGHDT and CDR2 YYEEEE. This CDR3 spans 12 amino acids. V was shortened by 1 base and J by 13 bases, with 11 bases between the two germline ends. TCR beta cDNA libraries included unique molecular identifiers. Once about 0.95 to 10 million T cells were used, 400,000 to 550,000 cDNA molecules resulted. TCRdb redid the calling of the PCR reads with MiXCR, one entry per CDR3 protein. The profile shows fewer than 900,000 distinct CDR3 sequences, 46% of them singletons. The sample taken for sequencing was blood. This TCR was recovered from a girl aged 5-17 years with multiple sclerosis. The chain couples TRBV5-6 to TRBJ1-4; D may be TRBD1 (5 bases). The CDR3, as DNA: TGTGCCAGCAGCTTGCCTAGCGGGGGACTGTTTTTT. As protein: CASSLPSGGLFF.